These T cell receptor beta chains were read from a single sample in a study of shared T cell receptors in the human thymus. The protocol was immunoSEQ multiplex PCR, while the TCRdb copy is restricted to in-frame clones and leaves out a portion. The profile covers over 60,000 clones, with roughly 96% appearing a single time and roughly 0.03% taken by the ten largest. The sequencing sample was made of thymocytes. These receptors were collected from a human donor. CDR3s include the opening cysteine and the closing phenylalanine or tryptophan. A D gene is named only where the DNA matches it firmly.

CDR3 length	V gene	J gene	D gene	CDR3 protein
14	TRBV5-1	TRBJ2-5	-	CASSQEVGRETQYF
13	TRBV2	TRBJ2-7	-	CASQQGPIGEQYF
15	TRBV5-8	TRBJ1-3	-	CASSLAGGLGNTIYF
12	TRBV6-5	TRBJ2-7	-	CASWDSPYEQYF
18	TRBV14	TRBJ2-1	TRBD2	CASSQAGTSGVTYNEQFF
18	TRBV7-9	TRBJ2-7	TRBD2	CASSLVPGGGPHEDEQYF
14	TRBV25-1	TRBJ2-7	-	CASSPTGQAYEQYF
11	TRBV7-9	TRBJ1-4	TRBD1	CASRGGEKLFF
12	TRBV12-5	TRBJ2-7	-	CASGHSGIGQYF
15	TRBV5-4	TRBJ2-3	-	CASSLAPLPSNTQYF
16	TRBV7-2	TRBJ2-3	TRBD2	CASSSGLAASTDTQYF
21	TRBV28	TRBJ2-3	-	CASSLCDVFGAPRASTDTQYF
16	TRBV5-1	TRBJ2-1	TRBD2	CASSLGERGASNEQFF
17	TRBV4-1	TRBJ1-2	TRBD1	CASSQDGWLDREGGYTF
21	TRBV7-6	TRBJ2-2	TRBD2	CASSPLPGLAGGPCATGELFF
19	TRBV7-2	TRBJ2-2	TRBD2	CASSLAHGAGGPIDGELFF
13	TRBV28	TRBJ1-1	-	CASSPLGDKEAFF
15	TRBV4-1	TRBJ1-3	TRBD1	CASTLTGGSGNTIYF
14	TRBV7-9	TRBJ1-6	TRBD1	CASSSNGTGPPLHF
16	TRBV29-1	TRBJ2-3	TRBD2	CSVEDFRGGIADTQYF
14	TRBV7-2	TRBJ2-7	-	CASSSRGPLYEQYF
14	TRBV4-1	TRBJ2-7	-	CASSWETGSYEQYF
16	TRBV2	TRBJ1-2	-	CASSRGTGSVLYGYTF
18	TRBV7-2	TRBJ2-5	TRBD2	CASSLVGLAGGPQETQYF
13	TRBV29-1	TRBJ1-1	TRBD1	CSGRDRLNTEAFF
15	TRBV6-1	TRBJ1-1	-	CASSEPTLRIGEAFF
16	TRBV18	TRBJ2-7	TRBD1	CASSPIRKTGGIEQYF
16	TRBV9	TRBJ2-1	-	CASSVVWGVAYNEQFF
14	TRBV30	TRBJ2-1	TRBD1	CARTGTGAANEQFF
18	TRBV11-3	TRBJ1-3	-	CASSLEDFPGLNGNTIYF
15	TRBV27	TRBJ1-2	-	CASSSSGFRAWGYTF
19	TRBV10-3	TRBJ1-6	-	CAISETDRSEERGNSPLHF
16	TRBV19	TRBJ2-3	TRBD1	CASSTFPQGESDTQYF
18	TRBV2	TRBJ2-4	TRBD2	CASSEGTSGGSAKNIQYF
15	TRBV9	TRBJ2-2	-	CASSVAIRGSGELFF